A single sample gave rise to the 10 T cell receptor beta chains below, sequenced in a study of Ad26.COV2.S vaccination and SARS-CoV-2 variants. Data came from immunoSEQ multiplex PCR; TCRdb stores just in-frame clones and leaves some out. This table holds under 500,000 clones, around 92% found once. The sample's treatment: around 19 received Ad26.COV2.S at low or high dose, single or two shots; roughly five received placebo; per-sample allocation not given. The study sampled participants on day 63 after the first vaccine or placebo injection. This specimen consisted of peripheral blood, obtained in a trial of Ad26.COV2.S vaccine versus placebo. All receptors derive from a person between 18 and 65 years old who received the Ad26.COV2.S COVID-19 vaccine or a placebo.

The rearrangement joins TRBV6-5 to TRBJ2-5; D call uncertain. CDR3 length equals 14 residues. Germline CDR1 reads MNHEY; CDR2 reads SVGAGI. Trimming stripped 6 bases from V and 5 bases from J, with 16 bases between. The CDR3 is CASRVAPRMETQYF. CDR3 sequence (DNA): TGTGCCAGCAGGGTGGCCCCTAGGATGGAGACCCAGTACTTC.

The rearrangement links TRBV5-1 to TRBJ2-7; D might be TRBD1 (6 bases). CDR3 length: 14 amino acids. Germline V lookup: CDR1 SGHRS, CDR2 YFSETQ. V lost 4 bases and J 3 bases, leaving 14 bases between the germline ends. The DNA of the CDR3 is TGCGCCAGCAGCCCCAATGGACAGAACTACGAGCAGTACTTC. Its translation is CASSPNGQNYEQYF.

This rearrangement joins TRBV7-7 to TRBJ2-3; D unresolved. V lost 1 base to trimming and J lost 2 bases, with 10 bases between them. Germline V gene sequence: CDR1 SSHAT, CDR2 FNYEAQ (reference sequence). The CDR3 runs to 15 residues. The CDR3 DNA reads as TGTGCCAGCAGCTTAGTCGTGGGTTCCACAGATACGCAGTATTTT. It specifies CASSLVVGSTDTQYF.

V gene TRBV6-2 or TRBV6-3 combines with J gene TRBJ2-7; no clear D. The germline V gene encodes CDR1 MNHEY and CDR2 SVGEGT. Trimming left V 0 bases short and J 7 bases short, with 13 bases between. This CDR3 is built from 14 residues. The CDR3: CASSYSPRVGEQYF. CDR3 nucleotides: TGTGCCAGCAGTTACTCTCCCCGGGTGGGGGAGCAGTACTTC.

The CDR3 loop is CAGSPGGSGANVLTF. CDR3 nucleotides: TGTGCCGGGAGCCCAGGGGGCTCTGGGGCCAACGTCCTGACTTTC. The genes are TRBV6-2 or TRBV6-3 and TRBJ2-6; 7 bases are a match to TRBD1. The CDR3 has 15 residues. The germline CDR1 and CDR2 sequences are MNHEY and SVGEGT. V lost 11 bases, J lost 0 bases, and 7 bases stayed unmatched.

The chain couples TRBV6-5 to TRBJ1-1, with D perhaps TRBD1 (6 bases). The CDR3 length is 15 residues. V lost 4 bases, J lost 0 bases, and 12 bases lay in between. CDR1 and CDR2 from the germline V gene are MNHEY and SVGAGI. The CDR3, as DNA: TGTGCCAGCAGTTCTGAGGGGGTTATGAACACTGAAGCTTTCTTT. It encodes CASSSEGVMNTEAFF.

This clone was seen only once. The V and J genes are TRBV7-2 and TRBJ1-4; D perhaps matches TRBD1 (6 bases). Trimming stripped 1 base from V and 8 bases from J, with 8 bases between. Per the germline V gene, CDR1 is SGHTA and CDR2 is FQGNSA. The CDR3 contains 13 residues. CDR3 loop: CASSLVGGEKLFF. CDR3 nucleotide sequence: TGTGCCAGCAGCTTAGTGGGGGGCGAAAAACTGTTTTTT.

The rearrangement uses TRBV5-1 and TRBJ2-5, with TRBD2 matching over 8 bases. Losses at the gene ends were 5 bases for V and 2 bases for J; bases not matched to a gene: 5. CDR1 SGHRS and CDR2 YFSETQ come from the germline V gene. The CDR3 consists of 14 residues. The CDR3 is CASSQAGEQETQYF. DNA for the CDR3: TGCGCCAGCAGTCAAGCGGGGGAACAAGAGACCCAGTACTTC.

This chain joins TRBV4-3 and TRBJ2-6; 8 nucleotides align to TRBD1. The V segment lost 3 bases and the J segment 2 bases; nucleotides outside the gene matches: 6. CDR1 LGHNA and CDR2 YSLEER come from the germline V gene. The CDR3 extends over 17 amino acids. The CDR3: CASSQQGAWAGANVLTF. The CDR3 nucleotides read TGCGCCAGCAGCCAGCAGGGGGCTTGGGCTGGGGCCAACGTCCTGACTTTC.

This chain links TRBV7-6 with TRBJ2-7, with TRBD1 as a possible D gene (5 bases). The V end lost 1 base, the J end lost 1 base, and 8 bases lay between the germline ends. The CDR3 covers 14 residues. The germline CDR1 and CDR2 sequences are SGHVS and FNYEAQ. CDR3 loop: CASSLGRQSYEQYF. CDR3 DNA sequence: TGTGCCAGCAGCTTAGGTCGACAGTCCTACGAGCAGTACTTC.